Detailed here is one T cell receptor beta chain. This record belongs to a study of blood T cell repertoires in COVID-19. About the research overall: Specimens from acute and convalescent COVID-19 originated in the United States, Italy and Spain. T cells, B-cell-depleted T cells, or PBMCs provided the cDNA or gDNA that served as material.

V was pared by 4 bases and J by 5 bases, with 3 bases of the junction left unmatched. Germline V lookup: CDR1 SGHRS, CDR2 YFSETQ. This CDR3 has 13 residues. The authors' processing: The authors estimated nucleated cell counts from reference gene primer amplification. Using immunoSEQ multiplex PCR, the repertoire was profiled, and TCRdb retains in-frame clones only, with some absent. Clone size and the V and J calls come from that table; the DNA yielded D and trimming. The table shows 120,000 to 150,000 clones, with about nine tenths occurring only once. V usage is TRBV5-1 and J usage is TRBJ2-5; 9 bases line up with TRBD1. Source material: peripheral blood. The clonotype comes from a human donor in a cohort sampled during active COVID-19. CDR3 loop: CASSGQGWETQYF. The CDR3 nucleotides are TGCGCCAGCAGCGGACAGGGGTGGGAGACCCAGTACTTC. The entire variable domain, with the rest obtained from reference TRBV5-1 and TRBJ2-5, is as follows: KAGVTQTPRYLIKTRGQQVTLSCSPISGHRSVSWYQQTPGQGLQFLFEYFSETQRNKGNFPGRFSGRQFSNSRSEMNVSTLELGDSALYLCASSGQGWETQYFGPGTRLLVL.